This T cell receptor (beta chain) was identified during a study of blood T cell repertoires in COVID-19. Study at large: The origin of the acute and convalescent COVID-19 samples was the United States, Italy and Spain. Sources were T cells, B-cell-depleted T cells, or PBMCs; the material itself was cDNA or gDNA.

The V gene end was trimmed by 0 bases and the J gene end by 3 bases; junction bases not matched to a gene: 7. CDR1 is MGHRA, CDR2 YSYEKL, per germline. The CDR3 has 18 residues. Original data processing: Nucleated cell counts were estimated from reference gene primer amplification. Sequencing used immunoSEQ multiplex PCR; TCRdb keeps in-frame clones, though not all of them. The DNA gave D and trimming, while V, J and clone size come from that table. The sample has about 88,000 clones, 90% to 95% seen once. The specimen was peripheral blood. The chain uses TRBV4-1 and TRBJ2-2, with 10 bases aligning to TRBD2. The receptor comes from a man between 60 and 70 years old with acute or convalescent COVID-19. CDR3 DNA sequence: TGCGCCAGCAGCCAAGAGCTAGCGGGAGCCGGGGACACCGGGGAGCTGTTTTTT. Protein: CASSQELAGAGDTGELFF.